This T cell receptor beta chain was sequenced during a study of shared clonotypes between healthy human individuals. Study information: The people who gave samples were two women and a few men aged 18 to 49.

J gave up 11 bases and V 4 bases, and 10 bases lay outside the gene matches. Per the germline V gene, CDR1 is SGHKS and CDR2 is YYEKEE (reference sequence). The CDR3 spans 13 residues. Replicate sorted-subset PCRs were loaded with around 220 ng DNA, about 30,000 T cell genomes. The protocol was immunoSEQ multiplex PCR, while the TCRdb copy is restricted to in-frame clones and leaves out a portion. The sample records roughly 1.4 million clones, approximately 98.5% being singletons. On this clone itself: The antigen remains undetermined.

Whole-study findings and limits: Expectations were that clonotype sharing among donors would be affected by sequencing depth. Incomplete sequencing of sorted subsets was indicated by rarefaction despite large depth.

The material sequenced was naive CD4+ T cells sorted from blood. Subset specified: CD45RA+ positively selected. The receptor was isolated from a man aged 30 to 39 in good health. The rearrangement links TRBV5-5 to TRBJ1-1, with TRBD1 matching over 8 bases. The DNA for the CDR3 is TGTGCCAGCAGCCTCGCCGACAGGGGTGAGGCTTTCTTT. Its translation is CASSLADRGEAFF.